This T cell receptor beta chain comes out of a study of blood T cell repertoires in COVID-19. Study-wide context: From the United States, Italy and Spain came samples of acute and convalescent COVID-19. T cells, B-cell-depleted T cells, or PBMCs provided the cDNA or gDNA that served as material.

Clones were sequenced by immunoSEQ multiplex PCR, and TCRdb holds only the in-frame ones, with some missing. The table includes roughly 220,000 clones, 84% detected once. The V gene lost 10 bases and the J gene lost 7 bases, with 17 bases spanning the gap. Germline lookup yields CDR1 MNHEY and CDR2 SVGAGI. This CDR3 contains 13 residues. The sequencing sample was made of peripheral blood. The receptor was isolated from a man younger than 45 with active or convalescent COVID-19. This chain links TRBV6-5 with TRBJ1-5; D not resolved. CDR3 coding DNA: TGTGCCACAACCGATAGACCCGGGCAGCCCCAGCATTTT. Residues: CATTDRPGQPQHF.